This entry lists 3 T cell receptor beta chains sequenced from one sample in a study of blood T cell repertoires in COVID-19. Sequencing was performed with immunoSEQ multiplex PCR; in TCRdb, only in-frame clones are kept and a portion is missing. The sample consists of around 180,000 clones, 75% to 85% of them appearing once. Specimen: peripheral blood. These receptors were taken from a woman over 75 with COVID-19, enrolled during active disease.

The CDR3 sequence: CASSPPPGNSYGYTF. The CDR3, as DNA: TGTGCCAGCAGTCCACCTCCGGGGAACAGCTATGGCTACACCTTC. J is TRBJ1-2 and V is TRBV28; D is undetermined. Germline V lookup: CDR1 MDHEN, CDR2 SYDVKM. Trimming removed 5 bases at V and 4 bases at J, with 17 bases between. The CDR3 runs to 15 residues.

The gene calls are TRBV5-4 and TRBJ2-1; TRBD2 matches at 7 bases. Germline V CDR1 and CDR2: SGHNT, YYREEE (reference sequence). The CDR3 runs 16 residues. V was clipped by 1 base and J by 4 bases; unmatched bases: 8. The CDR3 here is CASSLLREAIYNEQFF. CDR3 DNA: TGTGCCAGCAGCTTGCTCCGGGAGGCCATTTACAATGAGCAGTTCTTC.

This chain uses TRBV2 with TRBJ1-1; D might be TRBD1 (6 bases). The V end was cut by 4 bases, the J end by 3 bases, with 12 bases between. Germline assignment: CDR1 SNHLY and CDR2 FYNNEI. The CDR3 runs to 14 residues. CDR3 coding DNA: TGTGCCAGCAGTGGGTCAAACAGGGACACTGAAGCTTTCTTT. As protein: CASSGSNRDTEAFF.